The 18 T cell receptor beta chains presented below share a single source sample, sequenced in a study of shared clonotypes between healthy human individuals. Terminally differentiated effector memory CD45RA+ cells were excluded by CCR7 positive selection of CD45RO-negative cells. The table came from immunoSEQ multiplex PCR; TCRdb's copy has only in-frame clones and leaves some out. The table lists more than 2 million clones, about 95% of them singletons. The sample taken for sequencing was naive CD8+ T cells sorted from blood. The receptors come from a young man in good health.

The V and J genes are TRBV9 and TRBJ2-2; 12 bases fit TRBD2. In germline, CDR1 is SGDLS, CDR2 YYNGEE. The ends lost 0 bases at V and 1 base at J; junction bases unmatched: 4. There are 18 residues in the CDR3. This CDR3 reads CASSVGGTSGLNTGELFF. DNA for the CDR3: TGTGCCAGCAGCGTAGGTGGGACTAGCGGGCTGAACACCGGGGAGCTGTTTTTT.

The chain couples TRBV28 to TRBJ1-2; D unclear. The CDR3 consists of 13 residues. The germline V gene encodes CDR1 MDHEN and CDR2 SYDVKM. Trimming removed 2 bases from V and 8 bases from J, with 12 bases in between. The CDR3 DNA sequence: TGTGCCAGCAGTTTAGAAGTGGGTCAGGGCTACACCTTC. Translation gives CASSLEVGQGYTF.

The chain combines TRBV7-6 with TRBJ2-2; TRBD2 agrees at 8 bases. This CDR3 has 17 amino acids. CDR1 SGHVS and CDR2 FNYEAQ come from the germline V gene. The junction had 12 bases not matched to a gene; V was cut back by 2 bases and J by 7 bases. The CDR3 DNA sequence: TGTGCCAGCAGCTTAACCGAGACTAGCGAGAATCTCGGGGAGCTGTTTTTT. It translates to CASSLTETSENLGELFF. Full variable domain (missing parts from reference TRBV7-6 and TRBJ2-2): GAGVSQSPRYKVTKRGQDVALRCDPISGHVSLYWYRQALGQGPEFLTYFNYEAQQDKSGLPNDRFSAERPEGSISTLTIQRTEQRDSAMYRCASSLTETSENLGELFFGEGSRLTVL.

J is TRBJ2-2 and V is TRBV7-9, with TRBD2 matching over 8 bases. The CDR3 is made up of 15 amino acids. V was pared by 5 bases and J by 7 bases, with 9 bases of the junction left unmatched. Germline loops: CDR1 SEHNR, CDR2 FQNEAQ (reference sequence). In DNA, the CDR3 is TGTGCCAGCAGCCCCTTTAGCGGGATTGGCGGGGAGCTGTTTTTT. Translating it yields CASSPFSGIGGELFF.

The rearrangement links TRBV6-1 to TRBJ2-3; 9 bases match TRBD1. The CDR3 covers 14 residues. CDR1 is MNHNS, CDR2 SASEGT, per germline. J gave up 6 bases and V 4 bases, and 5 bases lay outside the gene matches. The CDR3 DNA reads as TGTGCCAGCAGTGGGGGACAGGGAGGGGATACGCAGTATTTT. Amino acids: CASSGGQGGDTQYF.

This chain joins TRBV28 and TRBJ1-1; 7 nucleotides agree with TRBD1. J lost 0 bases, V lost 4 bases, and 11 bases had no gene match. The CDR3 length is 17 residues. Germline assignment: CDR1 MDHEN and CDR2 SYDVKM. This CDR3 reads CASSSPREGQMNTEAFF. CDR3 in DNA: TGTGCCAGCAGTTCCCCACGAGAGGGACAGATGAACACTGAAGCTTTCTTT.

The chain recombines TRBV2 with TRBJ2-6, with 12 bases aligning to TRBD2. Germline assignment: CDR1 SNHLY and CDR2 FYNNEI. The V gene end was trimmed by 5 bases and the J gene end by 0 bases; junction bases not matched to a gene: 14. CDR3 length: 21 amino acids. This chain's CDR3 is CASSPGLAGTPLSSGANVLTF. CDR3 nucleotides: TGTGCCAGCAGTCCCGGACTAGCGGGGACACCTCTAAGCTCTGGGGCCAACGTCCTGACTTTC.

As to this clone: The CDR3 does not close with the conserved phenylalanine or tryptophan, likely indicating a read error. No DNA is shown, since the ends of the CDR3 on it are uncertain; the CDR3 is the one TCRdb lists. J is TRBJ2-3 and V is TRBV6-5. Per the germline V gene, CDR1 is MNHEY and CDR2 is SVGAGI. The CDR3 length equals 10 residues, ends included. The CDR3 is CASSHQLGIS.

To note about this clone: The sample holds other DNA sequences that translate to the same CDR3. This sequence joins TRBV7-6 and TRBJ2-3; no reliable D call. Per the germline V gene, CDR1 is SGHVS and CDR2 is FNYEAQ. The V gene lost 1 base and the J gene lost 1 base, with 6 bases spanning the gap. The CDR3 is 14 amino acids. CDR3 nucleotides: TGTGCCAGCAGCTTAGGCGCGGGCACAGATACGCAGTATTTT. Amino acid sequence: CASSLGAGTDTQYF. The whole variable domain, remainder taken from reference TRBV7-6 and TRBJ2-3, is GAGVSQSPRYKVTKRGQDVALRCDPISGHVSLYWYRQALGQGPEFLTYFNYEAQQDKSGLPNDRFSAERPEGSISTLTIQRTEQRDSAMYRCASSLGAGTDTQYFGPGTRLTVL.

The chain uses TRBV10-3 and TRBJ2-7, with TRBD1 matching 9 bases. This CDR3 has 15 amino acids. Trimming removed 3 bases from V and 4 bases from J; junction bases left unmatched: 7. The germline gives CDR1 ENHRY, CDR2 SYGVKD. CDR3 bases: TGTGCCATCAGTGAAGCGACAGGGGGGGAGTACGAGCAGTACTTC. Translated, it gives CAISEATGGEYEQYF.

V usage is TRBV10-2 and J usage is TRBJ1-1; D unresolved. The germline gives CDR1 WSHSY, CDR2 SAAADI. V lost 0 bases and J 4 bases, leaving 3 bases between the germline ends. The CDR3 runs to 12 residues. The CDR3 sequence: CASSESATEAFF. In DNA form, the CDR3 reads TGCGCCAGCAGTGAGTCTGCCACTGAAGCTTTCTTT.

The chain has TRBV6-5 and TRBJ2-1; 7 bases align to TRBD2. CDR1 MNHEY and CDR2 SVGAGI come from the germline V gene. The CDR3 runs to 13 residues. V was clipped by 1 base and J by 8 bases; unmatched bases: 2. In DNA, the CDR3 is TGTGCCAGCAGTTACTTCCGGGGGGATGAGCAGTTCTTC. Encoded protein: CASSYFRGDEQFF.

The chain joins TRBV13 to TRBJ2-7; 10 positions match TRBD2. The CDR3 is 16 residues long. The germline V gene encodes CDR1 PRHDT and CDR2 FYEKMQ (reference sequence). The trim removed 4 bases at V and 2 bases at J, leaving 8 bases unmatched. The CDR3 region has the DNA TGTGCCAGCAGCTCCACCGGGACTAGCGCCGCCTACGAGCAGTACTTC. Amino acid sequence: CASSSTGTSAAYEQYF.

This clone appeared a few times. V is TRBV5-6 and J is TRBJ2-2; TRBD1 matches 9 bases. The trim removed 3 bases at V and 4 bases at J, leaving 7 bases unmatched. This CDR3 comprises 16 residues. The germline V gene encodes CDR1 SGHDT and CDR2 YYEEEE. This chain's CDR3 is CASSSGTGSLTGELFF. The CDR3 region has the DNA TGTGCCAGCAGCTCCGGGACAGGGTCACTCACCGGGGAGCTGTTTTTT.

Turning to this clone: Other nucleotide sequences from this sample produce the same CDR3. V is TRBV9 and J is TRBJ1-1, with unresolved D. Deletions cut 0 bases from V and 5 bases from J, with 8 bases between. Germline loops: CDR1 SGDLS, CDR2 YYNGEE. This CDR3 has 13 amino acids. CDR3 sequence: CASSVGGKTEAFF. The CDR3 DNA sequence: TGTGCCAGCAGCGTAGGTGGCAAGACTGAAGCTTTCTTT.

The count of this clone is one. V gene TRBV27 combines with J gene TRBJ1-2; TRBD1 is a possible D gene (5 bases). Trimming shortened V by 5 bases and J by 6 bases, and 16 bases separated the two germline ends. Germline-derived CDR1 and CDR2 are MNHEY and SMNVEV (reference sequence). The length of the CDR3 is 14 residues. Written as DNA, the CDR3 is TGTGCCAGCAGTCCCCAGGGAGGGGTTCATGGCTACACCTTC. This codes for CASSPQGGVHGYTF.

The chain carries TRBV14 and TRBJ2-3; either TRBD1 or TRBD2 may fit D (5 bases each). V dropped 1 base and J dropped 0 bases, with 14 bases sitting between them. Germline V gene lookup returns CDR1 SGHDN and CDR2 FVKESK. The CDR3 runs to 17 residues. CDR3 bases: TGTGCCAGCAGCCAAGGGGACGTTCTGCTTAGCACAGATACGCAGTATTTT. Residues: CASSQGDVLLSTDTQYF.

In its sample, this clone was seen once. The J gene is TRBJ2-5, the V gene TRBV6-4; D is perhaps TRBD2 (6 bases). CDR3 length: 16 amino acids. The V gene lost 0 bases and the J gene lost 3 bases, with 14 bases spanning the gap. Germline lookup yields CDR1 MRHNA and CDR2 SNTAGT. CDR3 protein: CASSDSTGDNKETQYF. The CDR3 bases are TGTGCCAGCAGTGACTCGACGGGGGATAACAAAGAGACCCAGTACTTC.